This TCR beta chain was sequenced in a study of regulatory T cells in long-lasting Graves disease. Study context: Under 3 months of antithyroid drugs had been taken by newly diagnosed Graves' patients.

CDR3 length equals 16 residues. Trimming cost V 4 bases and J 3 bases, with 16 bases left between them. Germline V gene lookup returns CDR1 MDHEN and CDR2 SYDVKM. This clonotype was seen ten or more times. Arm-PCR of CDR3 regions and iRepertoire HTBI primers were used to build TCR beta libraries. MiXCR was run by TCRdb on the multiplex PCR reads, yielding one entry per CDR3 protein. Here the sample spans around 480,000 distinct CDR3 sequences, 15% to 20% being singletons. Time point specified: newly diagnosed GD, antithyroid drugs for less than 3 months. PBMCs provided the RNA from which the TCR library was made. These data were also reused for a study on T cells in Graves' hyperthyroidism and ophthalmopathy. That publication notes: The HTBI primer set drove a first-round RT-PCR of the TCR CDR3.

The chain couples TRBV28 to TRBJ2-4; D is ambiguous. The source is a man between 40 and 49 years old with Graves disease. The source material was peripheral blood mononuclear cells (PBMCs), sampled at new diagnosis, from a patient treated with antithyroid drugs. The CDR3 DNA reads as TGTGCCAGCAGTTCACTAACCGGGCTTTTCAAAAACATTCAGTACTTC. The encoded protein is CASSSLTGLFKNIQYF.